These 24 T cell receptor beta chains share one sample of origin, sequenced in a study of T cell responses to AZD1222 COVID-19 vaccine. The repertoire was sequenced with immunoSEQ multiplex PCR; TCRdb's copy has only in-frame clones and lacks some. Among more than 150,000 clones listed, 85% to 95% were seen once. Sequenced material: peripheral blood, taken on day 0 of AZD1222 vaccination. The receptors come from an adult in good health.

The chain joins TRBV21-1 to TRBJ2-7; the D call TRBD2 from the table was never checked on the DNA. TRBV21-1 is a listed pseudogene. The CDR3 consists of 16 residues. The DNA for the CDR3 is TGTGCCATCCGCGGGGCTAGCGGGAGGCCACCCTACGAGCAGTACTTC. This encodes CAIRGASGRPPYEQYF.

The gene calls are TRBV27 and TRBJ2-3, with unresolved D. V lost 8 bases and J 5 bases, leaving 20 bases between the germline ends. Germline V gene lookup returns CDR1 MNHEY and CDR2 SMNVEV (reference sequence). This CDR3 contains 15 residues. In DNA, the CDR3 is TGTGCCAGCCGGACCTATTATACACGAGGAGATACGCAGTATTTT. Protein sequence: CASRTYYTRGDTQYF.

The chain employs TRBV9 and TRBJ1-2, with 7 nucleotides matching TRBD1. V shed 3 bases, J shed 7 bases, and the junction held 6 bases outside the gene matches. This CDR3 has 13 amino acids. The germline gives CDR1 SGDLS, CDR2 YYNGEE. The CDR3 is CASSESTGLGYTF. CDR3 DNA sequence: TGTGCCAGCAGCGAGTCGACAGGGCTTGGCTACACCTTC. Full variable domain (missing parts from reference TRBV9 and TRBJ1-2): DSGVTQTPKHLITATGQRVTLRCSPRSGDLSVYWYQQSLDQGLQFLIQYYNGEERAKGNILERFSAQQFPDLHSELNLSSLELGDSALYFCASSESTGLGYTFGSGTRLTVV.

The rearrangement links TRBV28 to TRBJ2-1, with D perhaps TRBD2 (5 bases). Trimming shortened V by 3 bases and J by 6 bases, and 15 bases separated the two germline ends. The CDR3 consists of 15 residues. From germline, CDR1 is MDHEN and CDR2 SYDVKM. This CDR3 reads CASSLTGGSINEQFF. The CDR3 bases are TGTGCCAGCAGTTTGACGGGTGGGAGTATCAATGAGCAGTTCTTC.

The chain uses TRBV6-5 and TRBJ2-7; D is possibly TRBD1 (6 bases). The CDR3 loop spans 14 amino acids. Trimming left V 6 bases short and J 2 bases short, with 14 bases between. Germline loops: CDR1 MNHEY, CDR2 SVGAGI. This CDR3 is CASRGGPGPYEQYF. The CDR3 nucleotides are TGTGCCAGCAGAGGGGGTCCGGGGCCCTACGAGCAGTACTTC.

The rearrangement uses TRBV10-2 and TRBJ1-3; D remains unclear. The CDR3 contains 17 residues. The germline V gene has CDR1 WSHSY and CDR2 SAAADI. V lost 2 bases and J lost 0, with 14 bases in between. The chain's CDR3 is CASSEIGRRNSGNTIYF. In DNA form, the CDR3 reads TGCGCCAGCAGTGAGATCGGACGGCGTAACTCTGGAAACACCATATATTTT.

The sample holds one count of this clone. The chain uses TRBV20-1 and TRBJ1-3; 7 nucleotides align to TRBD1. This CDR3 comprises 14 residues. V was clipped by 3 bases and J by 4 bases; unmatched bases: 6. Germline assignment: CDR1 DFQATT and CDR2 SNEGSKA (reference sequence). The chain's CDR3 is CSASEGARGNTIYF. In DNA, the CDR3 is TGCAGTGCTAGTGAGGGGGCGAGAGGAAACACCATATATTTT.

This clone was observed a single time. The V and J genes are TRBV19 and TRBJ2-2; D gene uncertain. The CDR3 sequence is 14 residues long. Trimming removed 4 bases at V and 3 bases at J, with 9 bases between. Germline V gene data show CDR1 as LNHDA and CDR2 as SQIVND (reference sequence). The CDR3 DNA reads as TGTGCCAGTAGTACTACTGGGTACACCGGGGAGCTGTTTTTT. It specifies CASSTTGYTGELFF.

The chain has TRBV4-1 and TRBJ2-1, with D possibly being TRBD2 (6 bases). V lost 1 base and J lost 4, with 11 bases in between. This CDR3 spans 15 amino acids. CDR1 and CDR2 (germline): MGHRA, YSYEKL. The CDR3 loop reads CASSQGGDGYNEQFF. DNA of the CDR3: TGCGCCAGCAGCCAAGGGGGGGACGGTTACAATGAGCAGTTCTTC.

The CDR3 sequence is CASSTDRGGSPLHF. The CDR3 region has the DNA TGTGCCAGCTCAACCGACAGGGGCGGATCACCCCTCCACTTT. This chain connects TRBV18 to TRBJ1-6, with TRBD1 matching over 8 bases. The CDR3 sequence is 14 residues long. The germline CDR1 and CDR2 sequences are KGHSH and LQKENI. The junction had 7 bases not matched to a gene; V was cut back by 5 bases and J by 10 bases.

This sequence joins TRBV27 and TRBJ1-1, with TRBD1 matching 8 bases. This CDR3 contains 14 residues. Germline V gives CDR1 MNHEY, CDR2 SMNVEV (reference sequence). V shed 5 bases, J shed 5 bases, and the junction held 7 bases outside the gene matches. This CDR3 reads CASSPGTGGTEAFF. Here the CDR3 DNA reads TGTGCCAGCAGTCCCGGGACAGGAGGGACTGAAGCTTTCTTT.

This chain links TRBV6-5 with TRBJ1-1, with 7 bases that match TRBD1. The CDR3 runs 15 residues. Germline loops: CDR1 MNHEY, CDR2 SVGAGI. V gave up 7 bases and J gave up 1 base; unmatched junction bases: 9. The CDR3 reads CASIRQGLANTEAFF. The CDR3 DNA is TGTGCCAGCATCAGACAGGGCTTGGCGAACACTGAAGCTTTCTTT.

The chain combines TRBV3-1 (or the pseudogene TRBV3-2) with TRBJ1-1; 9 bases fit TRBD1. Germline assignment: CDR1 LGHDT and CDR2 YNNKEL (reference sequence). Unmatched junction bases numbered 9, after V lost 5 bases and J lost 5 bases. This CDR3 is built from 15 residues. The CDR3 spells CASSSRTGEGTEAFF. For the CDR3, the DNA is TGTGCCAGCAGCTCTCGGACAGGGGAAGGGACTGAAGCTTTCTTT.

The CDR3 coding sequence is TGTGCCAGCAGTTACGTAGGGCAGGGAAGGAACTATGGCTACACCTTC. Translated: CASSYVGQGRNYGYTF. The V and J genes are TRBV6-5 and TRBJ1-2, with D maybe TRBD1 (5 bases). V gave up 2 bases and J gave up 2 bases, with 15 bases separating them. The CDR3 contains 16 residues. Germline lookup yields CDR1 MNHEY and CDR2 SVGAGI.

This clone has just one count. V gene TRBV3-1 (or the pseudogene TRBV3-2) combines with J gene TRBJ2-1; D possibly corresponds to TRBD1 (6 bases). The CDR3 sequence is 15 residues long. The germline V gene encodes CDR1 LGHDT and CDR2 YNNKEL (reference sequence). V lost 4 bases and J 7 bases, leaving 17 bases between the germline ends. The CDR3 sequence: CASSPRGRGGNEQFF. CDR3 DNA sequence: TGTGCCAGCAGCCCTCGGGGCAGGGGTGGGAATGAGCAGTTCTTC.

This chain links TRBV27 with TRBJ2-7; 9 bases match TRBD2. The V segment lost 4 bases and the J segment 2 bases; nucleotides outside the gene matches: 3. Germline-derived CDR1 and CDR2 are MNHEY and SMNVEV (reference sequence). The CDR3 is made up of 14 amino acids. CDR3 DNA: TGTGCCAGCAGTTGGGCGGGGGGGGCCTACGAGCAGTACTTC. Translated, it gives CASSWAGGAYEQYF.

In this sample, this clone turned up a few times. The chain employs TRBV27 and TRBJ1-5; TRBD1 is a possible D gene (5 bases). Looked up from germline, CDR1 is MNHEY and CDR2 is SMNVEV (reference sequence). This CDR3 spans 16 amino acids. Trimming pared 5 bases from V and 5 bases from J, leaving 19 bases between. CDR3 amino acids: CASSLDSTTGHQPQHF. The CDR3 DNA follows: TGTGCCAGCAGTCTCGACAGTACCACTGGCCATCAGCCCCAGCATTTT.

This chain uses TRBV19 with TRBJ2-7; 7 bases line up with TRBD2. Losses at the gene ends were 3 bases for V and 3 bases for J; bases not matched to a gene: 5. Germline V gene data show CDR1 as LNHDA and CDR2 as SQIVND (reference sequence). This CDR3 comprises 14 residues. The CDR3 sequence: CASSIGLGLYEQYF. For the CDR3, the DNA is TGTGCCAGTAGTATCGGACTAGGGCTCTACGAGCAGTACTTC.

The rearrangement uses TRBV18 and TRBJ1-2; D remains ambiguous. Per germline, CDR1 KGHSH and CDR2 LQKENI. The CDR3 runs to 13 residues. Trimming removed 2 bases from V and 7 bases from J, with 11 bases in between. CDR3 loop: CASSPTPELGYTF. CDR3 sequence (DNA): TGTGCCAGCTCACCAACCCCTGAGCTTGGCTACACCTTC.

The gene calls are TRBV18 and TRBJ2-1; 9 nucleotides match TRBD2. The V segment lost 2 bases and the J segment 4 bases; nucleotides outside the gene matches: 3. The CDR3 totals 15 residues. CDR1 and CDR2 (germline): KGHSH, LQKENI. CDR3: CASSPWTSEYNEQFF. The DNA for the CDR3 is TGTGCCAGCTCACCATGGACTAGCGAATACAATGAGCAGTTCTTC. The whole variable domain, remainder taken from reference TRBV18 and TRBJ2-1, is NAGVMQNPRHLVRRRGQEARLRCSPMKGHSHVYWYRQLPEEGLKFMVYLQKENIIDESGMPKERFSAEFPKEGPSILRIQQVVRGDSAAYFCASSPWTSEYNEQFFGPGTRLTVL.

This CDR3 is CASSDLGYRGELFF. CDR3 nucleotides: TGTGCCAGCAGTGATCTGGGCTACAGGGGTGAACTGTTTTTT. The chain is built from TRBV6-1 and TRBJ1-4; 7 bases fit TRBD1. Looked up from germline, CDR1 is MNHNS and CDR2 is SASEGT. CDR3 length: 14 residues. After removal of 3 bases from V and 12 bases from J, the junction contained 10 bases not matched to a gene.

The chain joins TRBV27 to TRBJ2-5; a weak D match, TRBD2 (7 bases). The CDR3 sequence is 16 residues long. V lost 1 base and J lost 1, with 13 bases in between. Germline loops: CDR1 MNHEY, CDR2 SMNVEV (reference sequence). As DNA, the CDR3 is TGTGCCAGCAGTTTATTGGGCGGGGGCCCCCAAGAGACCCAGTACTTC. Translating gives CASSLLGGGPQETQYF.

The chain uses TRBV28 and TRBJ2-3, with TRBD1 as a possible D gene (5 bases). This CDR3 comprises 15 residues. V was pared by 3 bases and J by 2 bases, with 12 bases between. Germline V gene sequence: CDR1 MDHEN, CDR2 SYDVKM. In DNA, the CDR3 is TGTGCCAGCAGTTTCACAGGCGGCTACACAGATACGCAGTATTTT. As protein: CASSFTGGYTDTQYF.

The chain links TRBV28 to TRBJ2-5, with TRBD2 matching over 11 bases. Trimming took 4 bases from V and 3 from J; bases not matched to a gene: 13. Germline CDR1 MDHEN, CDR2 SYDVKM. The CDR3 totals 18 residues. The CDR3 is CASSSRLAGTDVEETQYF. The DNA for the CDR3 is TGTGCCAGCAGTTCTCGACTAGCGGGAACTGATGTCGAAGAGACCCAGTACTTC.